The clone carrying this T cell receptor (beta chain) was counted at least ten times. Per the germline V gene, CDR1 is SGHAT and CDR2 is FQNNGV. J was trimmed by 6 bases and V by 4 bases; bases with no gene match: 4. The CDR3 loop spans 15 amino acids. This record comes from a study of response to subunit inactivated influenza vaccine. TCRdb called the RT-PCR reads again in MiXCR, with one record for every CDR3 protein. The sample has more than 500,000 distinct CDR3 sequences; 10% to 12% are singletons. These data are also associated with another study on T cells expressing NK-cell markers. Per that study: 5'RACE template switching built TCR beta cDNA with unique molecular identifiers. According to the study, TCR beta repertoires originated from sorted CD3+CD56+NKG2C+, CD3+CD56+NKG2C- and CD3+CD56-NKG2C+ T cells. Topping the CD3+CD56-NKG2C+ fraction as well were these clonotypes, in several donors.

The J gene is TRBJ2-1, the V gene TRBV11-2; 12 positions agree with TRBD2. This receptor was obtained from a man aged 50 or older who received an inactivated influenza vaccine. The sequenced sample was PBMCs from blood, obtained on the day of vaccination. CDR3 DNA: TGTGCCAGCAGCTCACTAGCGGGAGGCCTCAATGAGCAGTTCTTC. Its protein is CASSSLAGGLNEQFF.